Below are 28 T cell receptor beta chains sequenced from a single sample in a study of cytomegalovirus exposure and HLA in healthy donors. The PCR employed 60 Vbeta primers together with 13 Jbeta primers. TCRdb's table, derived via immunoSEQ multiplex PCR, lists solely in-frame clones and lacks some. Of 74,000 or so clones in the sample, about 65% were seen once. Sequencing was performed on PBMCs. The receptors here all came from a woman in her thirties in good health and CMV-seronegative.

V and J are TRBV21-1 and TRBJ2-5; the table's D call, TRBD2, was not checked against the DNA. TRBV21-1 counts as a pseudogene. The length of the CDR3 is 14 residues. This CDR3 is CASSPKTSEETQYF. The CDR3 DNA sequence: TGTGCCAGCAGCCCCAAGACCAGCGAAGAGACCCAGTACTTC.

The rearrangement uses TRBV5-6 and TRBJ2-7; 12 bases agree with TRBD2. Germline loops: CDR1 SGHDT, CDR2 YYEEEE. This CDR3 comprises 15 residues. Trimming took 5 bases from V and 0 from J; bases not matched to a gene: 3. The CDR3, as DNA: TGTGCCAGCAGTCCGACTAGCGGGGGCTCCTACGAGCAGTACTTC. It codes for CASSPTSGGSYEQYF.

This clone has only one observation. The V and J genes are TRBV18 and TRBJ2-7; 8 bases align to TRBD2. CDR1 is KGHSH, CDR2 LQKENI, per germline. The CDR3 spans 15 residues. V shed 2 bases, J shed 5 bases, and the junction held 8 bases outside the gene matches. In nucleotides, the CDR3 is TGTGCCAGCTCACCATCAACGGGGGGGCTGGACGAGCAGTACTTC. It translates to CASSPSTGGLDEQYF.

The V gene is TRBV6-6, the J gene TRBJ2-3; D ambiguous. Between the trimmed V and J ends, which lost 4 bases and 6 bases, there was a span of 8 bases. The germline gives CDR1 MNHNY, CDR2 SVGAGI (reference sequence). The CDR3 length is 12 residues. CDR3 protein: CASSLRVDTQYF. CDR3 nucleotides: TGTGCCAGCAGTTTGCGCGTGGATACGCAGTATTTT.

In the case of this clone: Just one base apart from a much larger clone, this may be a read error. This same CDR3 is encoded by further DNA sequences in the sample. The chain employs TRBV4-1 and TRBJ2-1, with TRBD2 as a possible D gene (5 bases). Trimming pared 4 bases from V and 7 bases from J, leaving 8 bases between. This CDR3 comprises 12 residues. Per the germline V gene, CDR1 is MGHRA and CDR2 is YSYEKL. The DNA of the CDR3 is TGCGCCAGCAGCCGATCGGGGAATGAGCAGTTCTTC. It yields the protein CASSRSGNEQFF.

V usage is TRBV5-4 and J usage is TRBJ2-7; the match to TRBD2 covers 10 bases. The CDR3 is made up of 15 amino acids. The J segment lost 6 bases and the V segment lost 0 bases, leaving 6 bases of the junction unmatched. Germline V gene lookup returns CDR1 SGHNT and CDR2 YYREEE (reference sequence). The CDR3 sequence: CASSLAAGGGREQYF. The DNA for the CDR3 is TGTGCCAGCAGCTTGGCAGCGGGGGGGGGCCGCGAGCAGTACTTC.

This chain connects TRBV6-5 to TRBJ1-3, with a possible D match to TRBD1 (5 bases). CDR3 size: 15 residues. Germline CDR1 reads MNHEY; CDR2 reads SVGAGI. The V end lost 5 bases, the J end lost 0 bases, and 11 bases lay between the germline ends. CDR3 sequence: CASSAYRNSGNTIYF. CDR3 DNA: TGTGCCAGCAGTGCCTACAGGAACTCTGGAAACACCATATATTTT.

V and J are TRBV10-3 and TRBJ2-5, with D possibly TRBD1 on 6 matching bases. Germline V gene sequence: CDR1 ENHRY, CDR2 SYGVKD. There are 12 residues in the CDR3. With 10 bases removed from V and 0 bases from J, the gap between germline ends came to 9 bases. CDR3 protein: CATTGNQETQYF. The CDR3, as DNA: TGTGCCACTACAGGGAACCAAGAGACCCAGTACTTC.

This rearrangement joins TRBV10-3 to TRBJ2-7, with 8 nucleotides matching TRBD2. Looked up from germline, CDR1 is ENHRY and CDR2 is SYGVKD. V gave up 10 bases and J gave up 2 bases; unmatched junction bases: 7. The CDR3 runs 13 residues. The CDR3 bases are TGTGCCACGGGGGGGGCGACAGCCTACGAGCAGTACTTC. Translation gives CATGGATAYEQYF.

The chain employs TRBV18 and TRBJ2-3; 9 bases fit TRBD2. The CDR3 spans 16 residues. Trimming took 2 bases from V and 3 from J; bases not matched to a gene: 6. Germline V gives CDR1 KGHSH, CDR2 LQKENI. In DNA form, the CDR3 reads TGTGCCAGCTCACCAAACGGCGGGGGGGCGACAGATACGCAGTATTTT. This sequence encodes CASSPNGGGATDTQYF. Drawing the rest from reference TRBV18 and TRBJ2-3, the complete variable domain is NAGVMQNPRHLVRRRGQEARLRCSPMKGHSHVYWYRQLPEEGLKFMVYLQKENIIDESGMPKERFSAEFPKEGPSILRIQQVVRGDSAAYFCASSPNGGGATDTQYFGPGTRLTVL.

The chain carries TRBV7-2 and TRBJ2-3; 8 bases are shared with TRBD2. The V and J ends lost 4 bases and 3 bases, in that order; junction bases with no gene match: 15. Germline V gene sequence: CDR1 SGHTA, CDR2 FQGNSA. This CDR3 is 18 amino acids long. The CDR3 is CASSSPRSRRGATDTQYF. CDR3 coding DNA: TGTGCCAGCAGCTCCCCGAGGTCTCGGCGGGGGGCTACAGATACGCAGTATTTT.

This clone came up a few times. The chain is built from TRBV6-6 and TRBJ1-1; no reliable D call. The CDR3 is 11 residues long. Trimming shortened V by 7 bases and J by 4 bases, and 7 bases separated the two germline ends. CDR1 is MNHNY, CDR2 SVGAGI, per germline (reference sequence). DNA of the CDR3: TGTGCCAGCATCCGTGTCACTGAAGCTTTCTTT. It codes for CASIRVTEAFF.

The sample holds a few counts of this clone. The chain has TRBV5-6 and TRBJ1-4; D is undetermined. CDR1 SGHDT and CDR2 YYEEEE come from the germline V gene. The V end was cut by 2 bases, the J end by 8 bases, with 10 bases between. The CDR3 length is 13 residues. Here the CDR3 reads CASSFQSQEKLFF. DNA for the CDR3: TGTGCCAGCAGCTTCCAGTCCCAGGAAAAACTGTTTTTT.

This clone has only a few counts. The rearrangement links TRBV6-4 to TRBJ2-7; the D is unclear. V was cut by 6 bases and J by 1 base, with 10 bases left in between. The CDR3 has 13 residues. Germline loops: CDR1 MRHNA, CDR2 SNTAGT. The CDR3 sequence is CASRAFRSYEQYF. As DNA, the CDR3 is TGTGCCAGCAGGGCTTTCAGGTCCTACGAGCAGTACTTC.

The chain carries TRBV7-9 and TRBJ2-1; 11 nucleotides match TRBD2. Germline lookup yields CDR1 SEHNR and CDR2 FQNEAQ (reference sequence). Trimming removed 1 base from V and 8 bases from J; junction bases left unmatched: 10. There are 17 residues in the CDR3. The DNA of the CDR3 is TGTGCCAGCAGCTTAGGGGGTAGCGGGGGGGCCGGGCATGAGCAGTTCTTC. This sequence encodes CASSLGGSGGAGHEQFF.

This clone turned up a few times. The chain is built from TRBV7-8 and TRBJ2-7; 10 bases are shared with TRBD1. This CDR3 has 15 amino acids. Trimming cost V 4 bases and J 4 bases; bases outside gene matches: 7. Germline values: CDR1 SGHVS, CDR2 FQNEAQ. CDR3 in DNA: TGTGCCAGCAGCTCCCTAGGGGGACAGGGGTACGAGCAGTACTTC. Its protein is CASSSLGGQGYEQYF.

The table lists this clone with a few counts. The chain has TRBV6-1 and TRBJ1-6; 8 nucleotides align to TRBD1. Unmatched junction bases numbered 5, after V lost 6 bases and J lost 7 bases. The CDR3 is 14 residues long. CDR1 and CDR2 from the germline V gene are MNHNS and SASEGT. CDR3: CASRKGQGNSPLHF. The CDR3 nucleotides read TGTGCCAGCAGGAAAGGACAGGGAAATTCACCCCTCCACTTT.

The chain is built from TRBV5-1 and TRBJ1-2; 11 bases are a match to TRBD1. The V segment lost 0 bases and the J segment 4 bases; nucleotides outside the gene matches: 2. The CDR3 spans 15 residues. Germline values: CDR1 SGHRS, CDR2 YFSETQ. The CDR3 region is CASSLGTGGAYGYTF. DNA of the CDR3: TGCGCCAGCAGCTTGGGGACAGGGGGCGCCTATGGCTACACCTTC. Looking up the rest from reference TRBV5-1 and TRBJ1-2 gives the full variable domain: KAGVTQTPRYLIKTRGQQVTLSCSPISGHRSVSWYQQTPGQGLQFLFEYFSETQRNKGNFPGRFSGRQFSNSRSEMNVSTLELGDSALYLCASSLGTGGAYGYTFGSGTRLTVV.

Details on this clone: Other DNA sequences of this sample code for an identical CDR3. J is TRBJ1-2 and V is TRBV30; weak D call: TRBD1 (5 bases). V was cut by 3 bases and J by 8 bases, with 16 bases left in between. The CDR3 contains 13 residues. Germline CDR1 is GTSNPN and CDR2 is SVGIG (reference sequence). The CDR3 region has the DNA TGTGCCTGGAGCCTCACACTGGGGGGGGGCTACACCTTC. Its protein product is CAWSLTLGGGYTF.

The chain uses TRBV11-3 and TRBJ2-1, with 10 bases aligning to TRBD2. Per germline, CDR1 SGHNT and CDR2 YENEEA. There are 15 residues in the CDR3. With V trimmed by 5 bases and J by 4 bases, 5 bases remained unmatched. The CDR3 here is CASSLLAGSYNEQFF. The CDR3 DNA reads TGTGCCAGCAGCCTACTAGCGGGGTCTTACAATGAGCAGTTCTTC.

CDR3 sequence reads: CASSIQVRTEAFF. The CDR3 coding sequence is TGTGCCAGTAGTATTCAGGTCCGGACTGAAGCTTTCTTT. V usage is TRBV19 and J usage is TRBJ1-1, with D unresolved. Trimming cost V 3 bases and J 5 bases, with 10 bases left between them. The CDR3 extends over 13 amino acids. Germline V gene sequence: CDR1 LNHDA, CDR2 SQIVND (reference sequence).

The J gene is TRBJ2-2, the V gene TRBV6-5; D is possibly TRBD2 (5 bases). This CDR3 is built from 13 residues. Germline V gene sequence: CDR1 MNHEY, CDR2 SVGAGI. V was cut by 6 bases and J by 6 bases, with 11 bases left in between. The CDR3 sequence is CASSPSEAGELFF. CDR3 DNA: TGTGCCAGCAGCCCCTCGGAGGCCGGGGAGCTGTTTTTT.

The J gene is TRBJ1-4, the V gene TRBV27; the match to TRBD1 covers 7 bases. From germline, CDR1 is MNHEY and CDR2 SMNVEV (reference sequence). The CDR3 is made up of 18 amino acids. With 5 bases clipped from V and 2 bases from J, the junction kept 14 bases outside the gene matches. The DNA of the CDR3 is TGTGCCAGCAGTCCCGTGCAACCCACAGGGGAGACTAATGAAAAACTGTTTTTT. Its protein is CASSPVQPTGETNEKLFF.

The chain joins TRBV5-4 to TRBJ2-5; 8 bases match TRBD1. This CDR3 has 13 residues. CDR1 SGHNT and CDR2 YYREEE come from the germline V gene (reference sequence). V was pared by 3 bases and J by 9 bases, with 7 bases of the junction left unmatched. CDR3 coding DNA: TGTGCCAGCAGCTCGGCGGACAGGGAGGCCCAGTACTTC. Encoded protein: CASSSADREAQYF.

The V gene is TRBV15, the J gene TRBJ2-1; D not certain. V dropped 0 bases and J dropped 4 bases, with 4 bases sitting between them. Germline CDR1 reads LNHNV; CDR2 reads YYDKDF (reference sequence). This CDR3 region has 13 residues. In nucleotides, the CDR3 is TGTGCCACCAGCAGAGACAGGTACAATGAGCAGTTCTTC. It encodes CATSRDRYNEQFF.

The sample holds a few counts of this clone. The rearrangement joins TRBV10-3 to TRBJ2-1; possible D gene TRBD1, 5 bases. Trimming took 0 bases from V and 12 from J, leaving 12 bases between them. CDR1 and CDR2 from the germline V gene are ENHRY and SYGVKD. The CDR3 length is 13 residues. CDR3 nucleotides: TGTGCCATCAGTGAGTCTTATAACCAGGGGCAGTTCTTC. Protein sequence: CAISESYNQGQFF.

This clone has just one count. This chain links TRBV28 with TRBJ2-3; TRBD2 aligns across 8 bases. CDR3 length: 14 amino acids. The germline V gene has CDR1 MDHEN and CDR2 SYDVKM. Unmatched junction bases numbered 8, after V lost 3 bases and J lost 9 bases. The CDR3 protein is CASSLPGGVKTQYF. In DNA, the CDR3 is TGTGCCAGCAGTTTGCCGGGAGGGGTGAAGACGCAGTATTTT.

V is TRBV4-1 and J is TRBJ2-1, with D perhaps matching TRBD2 (6 bases). The germline CDR1 and CDR2 sequences are MGHRA and YSYEKL. This CDR3 has 15 residues. Trimming removed 4 bases at V and 4 bases at J, with 14 bases between. As DNA, the CDR3 is TGCGCCAGCAGCCCGCGGGACTCCGAATACAATGAGCAGTTCTTC. Translating it yields CASSPRDSEYNEQFF.